These T cell receptor beta chains were read from a single sample in a study of quantifying T cell responses using KT2 cells. TCRdb re-derived calls from the UMI-ligation and nested PCR reads in MiXCR, one entry per CDR3 protein. The sample carries under 35,000 distinct CDR3 sequences, 7.3% recorded once. Sequencing input: PBMCs spiked with cells of the T cell clone KT2. These receptors were obtained from a human donor. Both conserved end residues are part of each CDR3. The D gene is left open where the match is weak. Expanded clones are given a class, and other clones once, few, many or no size at all.

clone_size: few
v_call: TRBV6-4
d_call: TRBD1
j_call: TRBJ1-6
cdr3_nt: TGTGCCAGCAGTACAGGGGATAATTCACCCCTCCACTTT
cdr3_aa: CASSTGDNSPLHF

clone_size: .
v_call: TRBV7-9
d_call: TRBD2
j_call: TRBJ2-5
cdr3_nt: TGTGCCAGCAGCTCCAACAGAGGGACTAGCGGAGGGGAGACCCAGTACTTC
cdr3_aa: CASSSNRGTSGGETQYF

clone_size: many
v_call: TRBV2
d_call: .
j_call: TRBJ1-1
cdr3_nt: TGTGCCAGCAAGGCAGGGGCGGACACTGAAGCTTTCTTT
cdr3_aa: CASKAGADTEAFF

clone_size: many
v_call: TRBV7-8
d_call: TRBD1
j_call: TRBJ2-3
cdr3_nt: TGTGCCAGCACCTGGACAGGGGAATCCGATACGCAGTATTTT
cdr3_aa: CASTWTGESDTQYF

clone_size: many
v_call: TRBV6-2/TRBV6-3
d_call: TRBD1
j_call: TRBJ2-6
cdr3_nt: TGTGCCAGCAGCTTGACAGGGGCTGGGGCCAACGTCCTGACTTTC
cdr3_aa: CASSLTGAGANVLTF

clone_size: .
v_call: TRBV3-1
d_call: .
j_call: TRBJ1-1
cdr3_nt: TGTGCCAGCAGACACTTAGAGGACGGAGGACCGAACACTGAAGCTTTCTTT
cdr3_aa: CASRHLEDGGPNTEAFF

clone_size: many
v_call: TRBV7-2
d_call: TRBD1
j_call: TRBJ1-4
cdr3_nt: TGTGCCAGCAGAGCGACAGGGGGCAGCGAAAAACTGTTTTTT
cdr3_aa: CASRATGGSEKLFF

clone_size: .
v_call: TRBV6-5
d_call: .
j_call: TRBJ1-4
cdr3_nt: TGTGCCAGCAGTTTTGCTCCAACTAATGAAAAACTGTTTTTT
cdr3_aa: CASSFAPTNEKLFF

clone_size: many
v_call: TRBV29-1
d_call: TRBD1
j_call: TRBJ1-1
cdr3_nt: TGCAGCGCCCCGGGACAGGCCAGGGTGGCTTTCTTT
cdr3_aa: CSAPGQARVAFF

clone_size: many
v_call: TRBV27
d_call: .
j_call: TRBJ1-5
cdr3_nt: TGTGCCAGCAGCGGTGTGATGGGCAATCAGCCCCAGCATTTT
cdr3_aa: CASSGVMGNQPQHF

clone_size: many
v_call: TRBV18
d_call: TRBD2
j_call: TRBJ2-5
cdr3_nt: TGTGCCAGCTCACGGACTAGAGGGGAAGAGACCCAGTACTTC
cdr3_aa: CASSRTRGEETQYF

clone_size: .
v_call: TRBV7-3
d_call: TRBD2
j_call: TRBJ2-3
cdr3_nt: TGTGCCAGCAGCTTAATCTCGGGGGGGATCACAGATACGCAGTATTTT
cdr3_aa: CASSLISGGITDTQYF

clone_size: few
v_call: TRBV7-2
d_call: .
j_call: TRBJ1-2
cdr3_nt: TGTGCCAGCAGCGCAGGGATCCTGGTGAATGGCTACACCTTC
cdr3_aa: CASSAGILVNGYTF

clone_size: .
v_call: TRBV6-5
d_call: TRBD2
j_call: TRBJ2-7
cdr3_nt: TGTGCCAGCAGCCACGAGACTAGCGGGGGGGGCCACGAGCAGTACTTC
cdr3_aa: CASSHETSGGGHEQYF

clone_size: many
v_call: TRBV11-2
d_call: .
j_call: TRBJ1-1
cdr3_nt: TGTGCCAGCAGCCCTCAACGGACTGGCGAAGCTTTCTTT
cdr3_aa: CASSPQRTGEAFF

clone_size: many
v_call: TRBV4-2
d_call: .
j_call: TRBJ1-6
cdr3_nt: TGTGCCAGCAGCCAAGAAACAGGTGGGGGCTATTCACCCCTCCACTTT
cdr3_aa: CASSQETGGGYSPLHF

clone_size: few
v_call: TRBV6-1
d_call: .
j_call: TRBJ2-3
cdr3_nt: TGTGCCAGCAGGGGGAGGCCTGGCACAGATACGCAGTATTTT
cdr3_aa: CASRGRPGTDTQYF

clone_size: few
v_call: TRBV5-1
d_call: .
j_call: TRBJ2-7
cdr3_nt: TGCGCCAGCAGCACCGGCCCAACCTACGAGCAGTACTTC
cdr3_aa: CASSTGPTYEQYF

clone_size: .
v_call: TRBV2
d_call: .
j_call: TRBJ1-5
cdr3_nt: TGTGCCAGCAGTTCCCCGGGACCATGGGCGTATAGCAATCAGCCCCAGCATTTT
cdr3_aa: CASSSPGPWAYSNQPQHF

clone_size: .
v_call: TRBV14
d_call: TRBD1
j_call: TRBJ1-4
cdr3_nt: TGTGCCAGCAGCCAGGGGACAGGGGTAGAAGAAAAACTGTTTTTT
cdr3_aa: CASSQGTGVEEKLFF

clone_size: many
v_call: TRBV7-9
d_call: .
j_call: TRBJ1-1
cdr3_nt: TGTGCCAGCAGCTTAGATCTTAAGGCGAACACTGAAGCTTTCTTT
cdr3_aa: CASSLDLKANTEAFF

clone_size: .
v_call: TRBV2
d_call: TRBD1
j_call: TRBJ2-5
cdr3_nt: TGTGCCAGCAGCGCACCGACAGGGGTCGTCGAGACCCAGTACTTC
cdr3_aa: CASSAPTGVVETQYF

clone_size: .
v_call: TRBV12-3/TRBV12-4
d_call: TRBD1
j_call: TRBJ1-2
cdr3_nt: TGTGCCAGCAGTTTACGGAGGACAGGGATCTATGGCTACACCTTC
cdr3_aa: CASSLRRTGIYGYTF

clone_size: many
v_call: TRBV25-1
d_call: TRBD2
j_call: TRBJ2-6
cdr3_nt: TGTGCCAGCAGTGACCTGGAAGCGGGAGATGGGGCCAACGTCCTGACTTTC
cdr3_aa: CASSDLEAGDGANVLTF

clone_size: once
v_call: TRBV20-1
d_call: .
j_call: TRBJ2-3
cdr3_nt: TGCAGTGCTTCCCCGGGGCAGGGATCTTCCACAGATACGCAGTATTTT
cdr3_aa: CSASPGQGSSTDTQYF

clone_size: .
v_call: TRBV10-3
d_call: .
j_call: TRBJ1-4
cdr3_nt: TGTGCCATCAGTTTTGGTAATGAAAAACTGTTTTTT
cdr3_aa: CAISFGNEKLFF